The clone carrying this T cell receptor beta chain has ten or more counts. RNA transcripts were the template for amplifying TCR beta CDR3 regions. Primed by the HTBI set, a first-round RT-PCR was run on the TCR CDR3. TCRdb recomputed calls from the multiplex PCR reads with MiXCR, one row per CDR3 protein. The sample carries around 430,000 distinct CDR3 sequences, about 15% recorded once. Hyperthyroidism patients were newly diagnosed, had disease duration under 2 months, and were aged 18 to 65 years. The CDR3 spans 14 residues. Germline assignment: CDR1 SGHAT and CDR2 FQNNGV. Trimming shortened V by 3 bases and J by 0 bases, and 8 bases separated the two germline ends. This entry is derived from a study of T cells in Graves' hyperthyroidism and ophthalmopathy.

The V and J genes are TRBV11-2 and TRBJ2-5; D is undetermined. This TCR came from a woman in her 30s with Graves' hyperthyroidism. The sequenced sample was blood. The CDR3 is CASSFWENQETQYF. The CDR3 DNA follows: TGTGCCAGCAGCTTTTGGGAAAACCAAGAGACCCAGTACTTC. Full variable domain (remainder filled in from reference TRBV11-2 and TRBJ2-5): EAGVAQSPRYKIIEKRQSVAFWCNPISGHATLYWYQQILGQGPKLLIQFQNNGVVDDSQLPKDRFSAERLKGVDSTLKIQPAKLEDSAVYLCASSFWENQETQYFGPGTRLLVL.